This TCR beta chain is drawn from a study of blood T cells in healthy people across ages. Points from the study as a whole: Observed TCR beta diversity per million T cells went down as age went up. This fall followed a roughly linear course with age. Unknown CMV status may confound age-related changes in expanded clones.

This CDR3 is 13 amino acids long. Trimming shortened V by 3 bases and J by 10 bases, and 15 bases separated the two germline ends. To note about this clonotype: Its target is not known.

Through a sample-barcoded 5' primer and a J-beta primer mix, a second PCR was run for roughly 6 to 12 cycles. TCRdb independently ran MiXCR on the 5' RACE reads; one entry per CDR3 protein. The repertoire holds approximately 1.5 million distinct CDR3 sequences, with roughly 30% as singletons. The V call is TRBV12-3 or TRBV12-4, the J call TRBJ1-2; D unresolved. The material sequenced was blood. This TCR came from a woman in her 30s in good health. The CDR3 loop reads CASSFTARSSYTF. CDR3 nucleotide sequence: TGTGCCAGCAGTTTCACAGCGCGGTCCTCCTACACCTTC.